The 26 T cell receptor beta chains reported below all come from one sample, sequenced in a study of cytomegalovirus exposure and HLA in healthy donors. The PCR had 60 Vbeta and 13 Jbeta primers. Sequenced by immunoSEQ multiplex PCR; TCRdb stores in-frame clones only, minus some. Of approximately 140,000 clones listed, just under 85% were seen once; the top ten hold around 4%. Sample: PBMCs. The receptor source for this set is a man aged 35-49 years in good health and CMV-seropositive.

The chain has TRBV29-1 and TRBJ1-2; perhaps TRBD1 as D (5 bases). Germline values: CDR1 SQVTM, CDR2 ANQGSEA. The V end was cut by 6 bases, the J end by 3 bases, with 17 bases between. This CDR3 is built from 14 residues. CDR3 sequence: CSVTNPGWDYGYTF. The CDR3 region has the DNA TGCAGCGTCACCAACCCAGGGTGGGACTATGGCTACACCTTC.

This clone appeared a few times. This chain joins TRBV18 and TRBJ2-7; 9 nucleotides agree with TRBD1. Germline trimming cut 2 bases from V and 5 bases from J; bases unmatched to any gene: 10. The germline V gene has CDR1 KGHSH and CDR2 LQKENI. This CDR3 spans 16 amino acids. The CDR3 DNA reads TGTGCCAGCTCACCAGTTTACGGGACAGGGTTTAACGAGCAGTACTTC. It is translated as CASSPVYGTGFNEQYF.

The gene calls are TRBV6-1 and TRBJ2-1; 11 nucleotides line up with TRBD2. Germline V gene lookup returns CDR1 MNHNS and CDR2 SASEGT. This CDR3 region has 15 residues. The V gene end was trimmed by 6 bases and the J gene end by 5 bases; junction bases not matched to a gene: 6. The CDR3 loop reads CASRPLAGGDNEQFF. CDR3 bases: TGTGCCAGCAGACCCCTAGCGGGGGGTGACAATGAGCAGTTCTTC.

This chain connects TRBV6-4 to TRBJ2-1, with a weak D call TRBD2 (5 bases). Germline values: CDR1 MRHNA, CDR2 SNTAGT. This CDR3 contains 13 residues. Trimming took off 10 bases at V and 9 bases at J, with 19 bases between the two ends. Written as DNA, the CDR3 is TGTGCCACCAGCAACCGGGGTCTGGGTGAGCAGTTCTTC. This codes for CATSNRGLGEQFF.

This clone has just a few counts. This chain joins TRBV25-1 and TRBJ2-5; TRBD1 is a possible D gene (5 bases). V was clipped by 1 base and J by 2 bases, with 8 bases between them. From germline, CDR1 is MGHDK and CDR2 SYGVNS. The CDR3 has 14 amino acids. The CDR3 loop reads CASSEWRQQETQYF. In DNA form, the CDR3 reads TGTGCCAGCAGTGAATGGAGACAGCAAGAGACCCAGTACTTC. Together with reference TRBV25-1 and TRBJ2-5, the CDR3 gives the full variable domain: EADIYQTPRYLVIGTGKKITLECSQTMGHDKMYWYQQDPGMELHLIHYSYGVNSTEKGDLSSESTVSRIRTEHFPLTLESARPSHTSQYLCASSEWRQQETQYFGPGTRLLVL.

The chain recombines TRBV9 with TRBJ1-2; D gene uncertain. The length of the CDR3 is 14 residues. Trimming cost V 4 bases and J 4 bases, with 14 bases left between them. The germline gives CDR1 SGDLS, CDR2 YYNGEE. CDR3 sequence reads: CASSPGLTFYGYTF. The CDR3, as DNA: TGTGCCAGCAGCCCCGGACTGACCTTCTATGGCTACACCTTC.

V gene TRBV15 combines with J gene TRBJ2-1, with D unclear. Trimming stripped 3 bases from V and 1 base from J, with 7 bases between. CDR1 is LNHNV and CDR2 is YYDKDF in the germline V gene (reference sequence). The CDR3 extends over 14 amino acids. The CDR3 sequence: CATSSASSYNEQFF. Here the CDR3 DNA reads TGTGCCACCAGCAGTGCCAGTTCCTACAATGAGCAGTTCTTC.

This clone appeared once. At the DNA level, this CDR3 is encoded by other sequences in the same sample as well. The chain couples TRBV5-4 to TRBJ2-5; 9 bases map to TRBD2. The CDR3 consists of 15 residues. V trimming: 0 bases; J trimming: 2 bases; junction bases outside the gene matches: 2. Germline loops: CDR1 SGHNT, CDR2 YYREEE (reference sequence). CDR3 region: CASSLVLAGQETQYF. CDR3 DNA sequence: TGTGCCAGCAGCTTGGTGCTAGCGGGACAAGAGACCCAGTACTTC.

The chain combines TRBV7-2 with TRBJ1-1; 7 bases align to TRBD1. This CDR3 is 14 amino acids long. The V segment lost 7 bases and the J segment 0 bases; nucleotides outside the gene matches: 5. Germline CDR1 reads SGHTA; CDR2 reads FQGNSA. CDR3: CASKQGLLNTEAFF. CDR3 DNA sequence: TGTGCCAGCAAACAGGGGTTATTGAACACTGAAGCTTTCTTT.

This clone was seen only once. This chain joins TRBV5-4 and TRBJ2-5; a weak D match, TRBD2 (5 bases). V was clipped by 0 bases and J by 10 bases, with 19 bases between them. The CDR3 spans 15 residues. Per germline, CDR1 SGHNT and CDR2 YYREEE (reference sequence). CDR3 loop: CASSLGRTGGLGQYF. CDR3 coding DNA: TGTGCCAGCAGCTTGGGTCGGACTGGAGGATTAGGCCAGTACTTC.

The chain is built from TRBV4-1 and TRBJ1-1; maybe TRBD1 (5 bases). Trimming took off 4 bases at V and 4 bases at J, with 16 bases between the two ends. In germline, CDR1 is MGHRA, CDR2 YSYEKL. CDR3 size: 15 residues. This CDR3 is CASSLPSGGGTEAFF. The DNA for the CDR3 is TGCGCCAGCAGCCTACCTTCCGGGGGAGGCACTGAAGCTTTCTTT.

The chain recombines TRBV5-4 with TRBJ1-2, with D possibly being TRBD1 (5 bases). V was pared by 5 bases and J by 7 bases, with 15 bases between. The CDR3 length is 13 residues. Germline CDR1 is SGHNT and CDR2 is YYREEE (reference sequence). Written as DNA, the CDR3 is TGTGCCAGCAGTCCCCCCGGGGGTCGTGGCTACACCTTC. Protein: CASSPPGGRGYTF.

This chain links TRBV11-2 with TRBJ1-6; a weak D match, TRBD1 (5 bases). This CDR3 has 15 residues. V lost 5 bases to trimming and J lost 5 bases, with 13 bases between them. Germline V gene data show CDR1 as SGHAT and CDR2 as FQNNGV. This chain's CDR3 is CASSRWGRDNSPLHF. The DNA for the CDR3 is TGTGCCAGCAGCCGATGGGGGAGGGATAATTCACCCCTCCACTTT.

The V call is TRBV27, the J call TRBJ1-2; TRBD1 aligns across 7 bases. The CDR3 spans 16 residues. Germline assignment: CDR1 MNHEY and CDR2 SMNVEV (reference sequence). Trimming removed 2 bases from V and 3 bases from J; junction bases left unmatched: 9. CDR3 bases: TGTGCCAGCAGTTTAACGGGGGACAGAGGGTACTATGGCTACACCTTC. Translating it yields CASSLTGDRGYYGYTF.

The V call is TRBV7-9, the J call TRBJ2-1; 8 bases agree with TRBD2. Looked up from germline, CDR1 is SEHNR and CDR2 is FQNEAQ (reference sequence). This CDR3 is built from 15 residues. Trimming cost V 1 base and J 3 bases; bases outside gene matches: 2. CDR3 nucleotides: TGTGCCAGCAGCTTAGACGCGGGAGGCTACAATGAGCAGTTCTTC. It translates to CASSLDAGGYNEQFF.

The chain is built from TRBV4-2 and TRBJ2-5; the match to TRBD2 covers 8 bases. The assigned J gene may be wrong: the sequence end matches TRBJ2-7 better. This CDR3 comprises 15 residues. Germline CDR1 reads LGHNA; CDR2 reads YNFKEQ. For the CDR3, the DNA is TGTGCCAGCAGCGAAGGGAGCGGGAGCTCCTACGAGCAGTACTTC. It translates to CASSEGSGSSYEQYF.

The rearrangement links TRBV2 to TRBJ2-1, with TRBD2 matching over 14 bases. The V and J ends lost 7 bases and 4 bases, in that order; junction bases with no gene match: 6. Germline CDR1 is SNHLY and CDR2 is FYNNEI. The CDR3 has 16 residues. CDR3 coding DNA: TGTGCCAGCACTAGACTAGCGGGGGGGCTGTACAATGAGCAGTTCTTC. Protein sequence: CASTRLAGGLYNEQFF.

The chain joins TRBV7-6 to TRBJ2-1, with 10 positions matching TRBD2. This CDR3 has 15 residues. Trimming took 3 bases from V and 5 from J; bases not matched to a gene: 4. Germline loops: CDR1 SGHVS, CDR2 FNYEAQ. The CDR3 loop is CASSFSGRPDNEQFF. DNA for the CDR3: TGTGCCAGCAGCTTTAGCGGGAGGCCGGACAATGAGCAGTTCTTC.

The V call is TRBV6-6, the J call TRBJ1-1; D remains ambiguous. Germline loops: CDR1 MNHNY, CDR2 SVGAGI (reference sequence). V was clipped by 7 bases and J by 5 bases, with 20 bases between them. The CDR3 extends over 15 amino acids. The CDR3 sequence is CASIRTATGETEAFF. The CDR3 coding sequence is TGTGCCAGCATCCGGACTGCTACCGGGGAGACTGAAGCTTTCTTT.

About this clone: One junction end disagrees with the germline gene, perhaps due to a read error. The chain uses TRBV7-9 and TRBJ2-2, with 7 bases lining up with TRBD1. The V gene's germline CDR1 is SEHNR and CDR2 FQNEAQ (reference sequence). CDR3 length equals 19 residues. DNA of the CDR3: TGTTCCAGCAGCCCTAAGGGTTGGTTCGGGACAGCGAACACCGGGGAGCTGTTTTTT. The encoded protein is CSSSPKGWFGTANTGELFF.

The CDR3 sequence is CASGVVTSGRYEQYF. The DNA of the CDR3 is TGTGCCAGCGGCGTGGTGACTAGCGGGAGGTACGAGCAGTACTTC. The rearrangement joins TRBV7-8 to TRBJ2-7; 13 bases are a match to TRBD2. Germline V CDR1 and CDR2: SGHVS, FQNEAQ. The CDR3 consists of 15 residues. V dropped 8 bases and J dropped 4; count of bases not matched to a gene: 8. The full variable domain, with the rest looked up from reference TRBV7-8 and TRBJ2-7, is GAGVSQSPRYKVAKRGQDVALRCDPISGHVSLFWYQQALGQGPEFLTYFQNEAQLDKSGLPSDRFFAERPEGSVSTLKIQRTQQEDSAVYLCASGVVTSGRYEQYFGPGTRLTVT.

This clone has only a few counts. This chain joins TRBV7-7 and TRBJ2-5, with D possibly matching TRBD2 (5 bases). Germline V gene lookup returns CDR1 SSHAT and CDR2 FNYEAQ (reference sequence). V was trimmed by 5 bases and J by 4 bases, leaving 11 bases between them. The CDR3 sequence is 13 residues long. The CDR3 DNA reads TGTGCCAGCAGCATGGGAGACACAGAGACCCAGTACTTC. It codes for CASSMGDTETQYF.

V gene TRBV7-3 combines with J gene TRBJ2-1, with TRBD2 matching 10 bases. The CDR3 runs to 15 residues. Germline CDR1 is SGHTA and CDR2 is FQGTGA. Trimming removed 1 base from V and 5 bases from J; junction bases left unmatched: 2. CDR3 DNA: TGTGCCAGCAGCTTAATAGCGGGAGGTCACAATGAGCAGTTCTTC. This translates into CASSLIAGGHNEQFF.

This clone was recorded once. This chain links TRBV19 with TRBJ2-5, with D possibly TRBD1 on 6 matching bases. The CDR3 loop spans 12 amino acids. V was pared by 8 bases and J by 5 bases, with 12 bases between. CDR1 is LNHDA and CDR2 is SQIVND in the germline V gene (reference sequence). The CDR3 here is CASSRGSETQYF. In DNA form, the CDR3 reads TGTGCCAGTTCGAGGGGGTCTGAGACCCAGTACTTC.

The rearrangement links TRBV6-5 to TRBJ1-5; 7 positions agree with TRBD1. This CDR3 is built from 14 residues. The J segment lost 5 bases and the V segment lost 9 bases, leaving 10 bases of the junction unmatched. Germline CDR1 is MNHEY and CDR2 is SVGAGI. The CDR3 protein is CARGGPPRDQPQHF. The DNA for the CDR3 is TGTGCCAGAGGGGGCCCCCCAAGGGATCAGCCCCAGCATTTT.

The genes are TRBV9 and TRBJ1-1, with 9 bases matching TRBD1. V trimming: 4 bases; J trimming: 1 base; junction bases outside the gene matches: 8. The length of the CDR3 is 16 residues. Per the germline V gene, CDR1 is SGDLS and CDR2 is YYNGEE. The CDR3: CASSFRDRVWNTEAFF. CDR3 DNA sequence: TGTGCCAGCAGCTTCCGGGACAGGGTATGGAACACTGAAGCTTTCTTT.